This is a list of T cell receptor beta chains from one sample in a study of blood T cell repertoires in COVID-19. The assay was immunoSEQ multiplex PCR, and TCRdb's table has in-frame clones only and misses some. The sample has a few hundred thousand clones, approximately 80% seen once. Sequencing input: PBMCs or T cells enriched from blood (not recorded which). The receptors originated from a man aged 35-49 years who had been exposed to COVID-19. CDR3s include the opening cysteine and the closing phenylalanine or tryptophan. Each record gives: CDR3 length, V gene, D gene, J gene, clone size, CDR3 protein. D genes are given only for firm matches. The size entry is marked missing in some rows and otherwise reads once, few, many or a size class.

>17|TRBV5-5|TRBD1|TRBJ2-5|.
CASSARAGTGHQETQYF
>14|TRBV6-5|.|TRBJ1-2|.
CASAGGMELYGYTF
>11|TRBV29-1|TRBD1|TRBJ1-1|.
CSVVRGHEAFF
>18|TRBV18|TRBD2|TRBJ2-1|.
CASSPQASGRAVSNEQFF
>16|TRBV21-1|.|TRBJ2-3|.
CASSPQRESWLNTQYF
>17|TRBV19|TRBD1|TRBJ1-5|once
CASSIEGDRGPTQPQHF
>13|TRBV30|.|TRBJ2-7|.
CAWRGDSLGEQYF
>16|TRBV24-1|.|TRBJ2-7|.
CAPHGTGTQDAYEQYF
>13|TRBV28|TRBD2|TRBJ2-1|.
CASSMGGVNEQFF
>15|TRBV6-5|TRBD1|TRBJ1-5|.
CASTFGTGGQQPQHF
>14|TRBV2|.|TRBJ2-2|.
CASSLRELSGELFF
>13|TRBV24-1|TRBD2|TRBJ2-2|.
CATRGGVTGELFF
>16|TRBV5-1|TRBD2|TRBJ2-2|few
CASAGLAGGKGGELFF
>11|TRBV20-1|.|TRBJ1-1|.
CSAPDNTEAFF
>13|TRBV24-1|.|TRBJ1-2|.
CATSDQDYYGYTF
>15|TRBV28|.|TRBJ1-1|.
CASSESLGIYTEAFF
>16|TRBV3-1/TRBV3-2|TRBD1|TRBJ1-5|once
CASSQTGGSNNQPQHF
>14|TRBV11-2|TRBD2|TRBJ2-7|.
CASSAQAGDYEQYF
>12|TRBV6-4|.|TRBJ2-5|.
CASIGRGETQYF
>15|TRBV6-5|.|TRBJ1-6|few
CASSYWTEGDSPLHF
>13|TRBV12-5|.|TRBJ1-6|.
CASRVGKDSPLHF
>14|TRBV29-1|.|TRBJ1-2|.
CSALAGQRSYGYTF
>16|TRBV27|.|TRBJ1-6|.
CASSLVGQSGNSPLHF
>17|TRBV2|TRBD1|TRBJ2-7|.
CASRGISGDRRSYEQYF
>15|TRBV27|TRBD2|TRBJ2-7|.
CASSAPGLATYEQYF
>15|TRBV19|.|TRBJ1-5|.
CASSIEADSYRSQHF
>15|TRBV19|.|TRBJ1-1|.
CASREGQLLLTEAFF
>12|TRBV19|.|TRBJ1-2|.
CASRSGDTRYTF
>12|TRBV12-3/TRBV12-4|TRBD2|TRBJ2-5|.
CASAPGLGLVHF
>14|TRBV5-1|TRBD1|TRBJ1-1|once
CASSPDRGLTEAFF
>15|TRBV7-8|.|TRBJ1-2|few
CASSLGSRTDYGYTF
>12|TRBV30|.|TRBJ1-2|.
CAWSDGVSGYTF
>16|TRBV5-1|TRBD2|TRBJ2-1|.
CASSLGLAGPYNEQFF
>16|TRBV10-3|.|TRBJ1-6|.
CAISGPTSSYNSPLHF
>16|TRBV12-5|TRBD2|TRBJ2-1|once
CASGLQRDSSYNEQFF
>17|TRBV5-4|.|TRBJ1-1|few
CASSLDYSYRSNTEAFF
>14|TRBV5-1|.|TRBJ2-5|.
CASSLDVGGETQYF
>11|TRBV18|.|TRBJ2-5|.
CASSQEETQYF
>15|TRBV3-1/TRBV3-2|TRBD2|TRBJ2-7|.
CASSQASGRGGEQYF
>15|TRBV7-8|.|TRBJ1-2|few
CASGPTGSSNYGYTF
>15|TRBV30|TRBD2|TRBJ2-1|once
CAWSVQSAGRNEQFF
>13|TRBV11-3|.|TRBJ2-1|.
CASSPGTYNEQFF